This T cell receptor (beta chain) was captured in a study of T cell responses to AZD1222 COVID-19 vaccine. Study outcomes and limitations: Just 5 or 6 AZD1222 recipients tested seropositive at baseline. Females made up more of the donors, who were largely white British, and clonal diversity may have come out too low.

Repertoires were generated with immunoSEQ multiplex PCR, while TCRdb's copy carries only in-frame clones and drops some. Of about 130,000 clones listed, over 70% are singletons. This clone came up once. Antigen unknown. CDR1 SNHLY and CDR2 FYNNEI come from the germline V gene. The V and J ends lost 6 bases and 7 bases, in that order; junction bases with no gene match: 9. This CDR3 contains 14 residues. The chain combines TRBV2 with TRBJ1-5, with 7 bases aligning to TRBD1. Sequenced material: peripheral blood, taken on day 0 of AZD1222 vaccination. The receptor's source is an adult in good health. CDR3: CASRMGSGGQPQHF. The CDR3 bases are TGTGCCAGCAGGATGGGATCAGGGGGACAGCCCCAGCATTTT.